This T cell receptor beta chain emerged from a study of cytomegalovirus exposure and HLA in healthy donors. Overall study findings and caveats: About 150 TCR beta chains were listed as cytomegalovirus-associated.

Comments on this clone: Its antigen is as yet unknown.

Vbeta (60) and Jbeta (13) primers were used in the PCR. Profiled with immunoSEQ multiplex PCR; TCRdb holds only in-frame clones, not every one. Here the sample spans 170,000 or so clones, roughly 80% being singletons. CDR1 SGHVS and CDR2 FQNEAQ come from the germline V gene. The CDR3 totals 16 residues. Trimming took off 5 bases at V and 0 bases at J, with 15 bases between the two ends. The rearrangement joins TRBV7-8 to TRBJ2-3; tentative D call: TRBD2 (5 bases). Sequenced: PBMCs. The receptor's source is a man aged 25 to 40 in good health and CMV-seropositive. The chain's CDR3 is CASSPRVDFSTDTQYF. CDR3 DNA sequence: TGTGCCAGCAGCCCCCGGGTGGACTTCAGCACAGATACGCAGTATTTT. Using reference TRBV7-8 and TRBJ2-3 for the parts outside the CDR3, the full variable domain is GAGVSQSPRYKVAKRGQDVALRCDPISGHVSLFWYQQALGQGPEFLTYFQNEAQLDKSGLPSDRFFAERPEGSVSTLKIQRTQQEDSAVYLCASSPRVDFSTDTQYFGPGTRLTVL.